The rows below give T cell receptor beta chains drawn from one sample of a study of CD8 T cells in ankylosing spondylitis. TCRdb recomputed calls from the 5' RACE reads with MiXCR, one row per CDR3 protein. The sample lists about 250,000 distinct CDR3 sequences, 15% to 20% occurring once. The material sequenced was blood, either unsorted or a sorted T cell fraction (not recorded which). Receptor source: a male donor with ankylosing spondylitis or in good health (not recorded which). Both conserved end residues are part of each CDR3. D genes are given only for firm matches. The size of a clone is reported for some rows only, either as once, few or many, or as a class for expanded clones.

J	V	size	D	CDR3	DNA
TRBJ2-1	TRBV12-3/TRBV12-4	many	-	CASSFGISGGEQFF	TGTGCCAGCAGTTTTGGAATATCGGGTGGTGAGCAGTTCTTC
TRBJ2-4	TRBV11-1	many	TRBD2	CASSLAPGGKNIQYF	TGTGCCAGCAGCTTAGCTCCGGGAGGCAAAAACATTCAGTACTTC
TRBJ1-5	TRBV6-2/TRBV6-3	many	-	CASKPAGEGVGNQPQHF	TGTGCCAGCAAACCGGCCGGTGAGGGGGTAGGCAATCAGCCCCAGCATTTT
TRBJ2-1	TRBV7-6	-	-	CASSPVANNEQFF	TGTGCCAGCAGCCCGGTAGCCAACAATGAGCAGTTCTTC
TRBJ2-3	TRBV29-1	few	-	CSASGSTDTQYF	TGCAGCGCCTCAGGGTCCACAGATACGCAGTATTTT
TRBJ2-7	TRBV2	-	-	CASSAATTYEQYF	TGTGCCAGCAGTGCGGCGACTACCTACGAGCAGTACTTC
TRBJ1-5	TRBV4-1	few	-	CASSQDGGINYSNQPQHF	TGCGCCAGCAGCCAAGACGGGGGAATCAACTATAGCAATCAGCCCCAGCATTTT
TRBJ1-4	TRBV27	few	TRBD1	CASSLSLGGFNEKLFF	TGTGCCAGCAGTTTATCTCTAGGGGGCTTTAATGAAAAACTGTTTTTT
TRBJ2-7	TRBV27	many	-	CASSLSLGSYEQYF	TGTGCCAGCAGTTTATCTTTAGGATCCTACGAGCAGTACTTC
TRBJ1-1	TRBV7-9	-	-	CASSLPHPGQGAEAFF	TGTGCCAGCAGCTTGCCTCACCCGGGACAAGGGGCTGAAGCTTTCTTT
TRBJ2-2	TRBV5-5	-	TRBD2	CASSLDGRVFF	TGTGCCAGCAGCTTGGACGGGAGGGTGTTTTTT
TRBJ2-5	TRBV11-2	-	-	CASSLSPVGGHGETQYF	TGTGCCAGCAGCTTAAGTCCCGTGGGGGGCCATGGAGAGACCCAGTACTTC
TRBJ1-1	TRBV12-3/TRBV12-4	-	-	CASSLAVTEAFF	TGTGCCAGCAGCCTCGCGGTCACTGAAGCTTTCTTT
TRBJ2-3	TRBV2	few	TRBD1	CASSHPTGEGTDTQYF	TGTGCCAGCAGTCACCCGACAGGGGAGGGCACAGATACGCAGTATTTT
TRBJ2-7	TRBV11-2	few	-	CASSSPLGVLIYEQYF	TGTGCCAGCAGCTCACCCCTAGGAGTACTCATCTACGAGCAGTACTTC
TRBJ2-7	TRBV19	many	-	CASSIGQGDYEQYF	TGTGCCAGTAGTATAGGTCAGGGCGACTACGAGCAGTACTTC
TRBJ1-3	TRBV20-1	few	-	CSARVARISGNTIYF	TGCAGTGCTAGAGTGGCGCGAATCTCTGGAAACACCATATATTTT
TRBJ2-5	TRBV7-9	few	-	CASGQGQETQYF	TGTGCCAGCGGGCAGGGGCAAGAGACCCAGTACTTC
TRBJ2-7	TRBV4-1	few	-	CASSQDPGRYYEQYF	TGCGCCAGCAGCCAAGACCCGGGACGTTACTACGAGCAGTACTTC
TRBJ2-1	TRBV21-1	-	-	CASSKTNEQFF	TGTGCCAGCAGCAAGACCAATGAGCAGTTCTTC
TRBJ2-5	TRBV15	many	-	CATRSSEQETQYF	TGTGCCACCAGGTCCAGCGAACAAGAGACCCAGTACTTC
TRBJ2-7	TRBV6-5	-	TRBD1	CASSNRGSSYEQYF	TGTGCCAGCAGTAACAGGGGGAGCTCCTACGAGCAGTACTTC
TRBJ2-7	TRBV5-1	-	-	CASSEGGRLAYEQYF	TGCGCCAGCAGCGAGGGGGGACGGTTAGCCTACGAGCAGTACTTC